This TCR beta chain was obtained from a study of cytomegalovirus exposure and HLA in healthy donors. Study as a whole: Counted in an early data release were about 85 million unique TCRs from HLA-typed donors. Study-wide results and caveats: Available immune exposure information was restricted to CMV serostatus only.

Germline V gene data show CDR1 as MDHEN and CDR2 as SYDVKM. The CDR3 is 14 residues long. Trimming removed 2 bases at V and 0 bases at J, with 7 bases between. Of note for this clone: Antigen specificity is unknown. The missing conserved phenylalanine or tryptophan at the end of this CDR3 makes a read error likely.

PCR employed 60 Vbeta and 13 Jbeta primers. Some clones are missing from TCRdb's copy, which holds only in-frame ones; the method was immunoSEQ multiplex PCR. The table shows 140,000 or so clones, with approximately 70% occurring only once. V usage is TRBV28 and J usage is TRBJ1-2; D may be TRBD1 (5 bases). The sample consisted of PBMCs. This clonotype originated in an older woman in good health and CMV-seronegative. CDR3 in DNA: TGTGCCAGCAGTTTAGTGACAGCTAACTATGGCTACACCCTC. It translates to CASSLVTANYGYTL.